This T cell receptor (beta chain) was captured in a study of blood T cell repertoires in COVID-19. Profiling relied on immunoSEQ multiplex PCR, and the TCRdb table lists in-frame clones only, not all of them. The sample contains 300,000 to 450,000 clones, about 90% of which appear only once. This CDR3 has 17 amino acids. The germline V gene has CDR1 SGHVS and CDR2 FQNEAQ. Trimming at V came to 5 bases and at J to 3 bases, leaving 8 bases not matched to a gene. This receptor was obtained from a man aged 40-49 years in a cohort exposed to, infected with or recovered from COVID-19 (not recorded which). Source material: PBMCs or T cells enriched from blood (not recorded which). This chain uses TRBV7-8 with TRBJ1-3, with 12 bases that match TRBD1. The CDR3 sequence: CASSPAGQGAFGNTIYF. CDR3 DNA: TGTGCCAGCAGCCCGGCGGGACAGGGGGCGTTTGGAAACACCATATATTTT.